The 8 T cell receptor beta chains in this list originate from one sample, sequenced in a study of read filtering for tumor transcriptome and immune sequencing. This library used roughly 400 ng RNA and molecular barcoded adaptors spanning alpha/delta and beta/gamma chains. TCRdb recomputed calls from the reads with MiXCR, one row per CDR3 protein. The data hold roughly 25,000 distinct CDR3 sequences, with 14% observed a single time. Source material: a population of CD138-negative cells sorted from bone marrow. These receptor sequences come from a donor aged 40 or over with multiple myeloma.

The chain has TRBV5-6 and TRBJ2-7, with 12 nucleotides matching TRBD1. The germline gives CDR1 SGHDT, CDR2 YYEEEE. CDR3 size: 15 residues. Trimming took 4 bases from V and 3 from J; bases not matched to a gene: 5. The CDR3 loop reads CASSLRDRGHYEQYF. The CDR3 DNA is TGTGCCAGCAGCCTGCGGGACAGGGGGCACTACGAGCAGTACTTC.

This clonotype has just a few counts. The chain is built from TRBV12-3 or TRBV12-4 and TRBJ1-4; TRBD1 matches 7 bases. J lost 10 bases, V lost 6 bases, and 14 bases had no gene match. The length of the CDR3 is 15 residues. CDR3 region: CASSAPGQRSVKLFF. Here the CDR3 DNA reads TGTGCCAGCAGCGCCCCGGGACAGCGTTCGGTAAAACTGTTTTTT.

This clonotype has at least ten counts. V gene TRBV9 combines with J gene TRBJ1-2, with 7 bases that match TRBD1. The CDR3 runs to 16 residues. V was pared by 8 bases and J by 0 bases, with 13 bases of the junction left unmatched. From germline, CDR1 is SGDLS and CDR2 YYNGEE. The CDR3 loop is CASSRTGASSNYGYTF. CDR3 coding DNA: TGTGCCAGTAGTAGGACAGGAGCCTCCTCTAACTATGGCTACACCTTC.

There are many counts of this clonotype. The rearrangement uses TRBV7-8 and TRBJ1-1; 10 positions match TRBD1. Germline trimming cut 2 bases from V and 1 base from J; bases unmatched to any gene: 4. The CDR3 sequence is 16 residues long. Germline-derived CDR1 and CDR2 are SGHVS and FQNEAQ. The CDR3 DNA is TGTGCCAGCAGCTTAAGGGACAGGGGCTCGAACACTGAAGCTTTCTTT. This gives the protein CASSLRDRGSNTEAFF.

This clonotype was counted ten times or more. The chain is built from TRBV5-1 and TRBJ1-5; D ambiguous. In germline, CDR1 is SGHRS, CDR2 YFSETQ. CDR3 length: 13 amino acids. V shed 0 bases and J shed 5 bases, with 6 bases lying between them. The CDR3 reads CASSLDGDQPQHF. Here the CDR3 DNA reads TGCGCCAGCAGCTTGGATGGGGATCAGCCCCAGCATTTT.

This clonotype has at least ten counts. The chain links TRBV7-9 to TRBJ2-7, with D possibly matching TRBD1 (6 bases). Trimming removed 3 bases from V and 0 bases from J, with 9 bases in between. The CDR3 sequence is 14 residues long. Germline V gene data show CDR1 as SEHNR and CDR2 as FQNEAQ (reference sequence). The CDR3 reads CASSFRTDSYEQYF. The CDR3 coding sequence is TGTGCCAGCAGCTTCCGGACAGACTCCTACGAGCAGTACTTC.

This clonotype showed up many times. The chain joins TRBV20-1 to TRBJ2-5; 8 nucleotides line up with TRBD2. The CDR3 runs to 12 residues. Germline trimming cut 5 bases from V and 10 bases from J; bases unmatched to any gene: 9. CDR1 and CDR2 (germline): DFQATT, SNEGSKA (reference sequence). CDR3 in amino acids: CSAYLLSGIQYF. CDR3 DNA: TGCAGTGCTTACCTACTTAGCGGGATCCAGTACTTC.

To note about this clonotype: Compared with germline, one end of the junction differs, possibly owing to a read error. V gene TRBV18 combines with J gene TRBJ2-4; unclear D gene. CDR1 is KGHSH, CDR2 LQKENI, per germline. The CDR3 loop spans 16 amino acids. The CDR3 loop reads CACSPSVTKAKNIQYF. The CDR3, as DNA: TGTGCCTGCTCACCATCCGTTACAAAAGCCAAAAACATTCAGTACTTC.